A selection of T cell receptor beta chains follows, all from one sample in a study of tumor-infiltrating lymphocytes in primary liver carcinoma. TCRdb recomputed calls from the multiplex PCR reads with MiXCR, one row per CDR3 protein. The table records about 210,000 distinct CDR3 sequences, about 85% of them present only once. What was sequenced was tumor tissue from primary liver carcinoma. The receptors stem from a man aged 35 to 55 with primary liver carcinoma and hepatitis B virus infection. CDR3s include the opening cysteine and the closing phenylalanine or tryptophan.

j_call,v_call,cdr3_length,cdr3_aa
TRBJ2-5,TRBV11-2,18,CASSPSSIQGIGRQTQYF
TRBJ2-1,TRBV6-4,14,CASHLESSYNEQFF
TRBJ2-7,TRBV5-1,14,CASSFSSGRFEQYF
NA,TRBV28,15,CASSFLAGYTDTQHF
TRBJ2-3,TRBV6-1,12,CASKHSTDTEHF
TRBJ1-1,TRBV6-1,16,CTSSEHQGRGNTEAFF
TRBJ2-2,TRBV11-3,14,CAISLDANTRELFF
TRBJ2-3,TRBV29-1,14,CSVSRTEALDTQYF
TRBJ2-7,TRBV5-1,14,CASNLTSGRYEQYF
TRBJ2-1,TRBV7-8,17,CASNLGWGGAAGDEQSF
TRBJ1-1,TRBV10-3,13,CATTGGPDTEALF
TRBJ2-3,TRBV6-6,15,CASSYEAVTRDTQYF
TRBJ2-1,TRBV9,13,CASTMTPYNEQFF
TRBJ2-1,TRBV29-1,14,CSVYKGSANNEQFF
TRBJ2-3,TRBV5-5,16,CASSLLAAGGGDMQYF
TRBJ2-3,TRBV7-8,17,CASSLSSRGPRVDTQYF
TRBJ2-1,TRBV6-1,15,CASSGHREFSNEQFF
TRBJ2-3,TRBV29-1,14,CSAEGSGSSDTQYF
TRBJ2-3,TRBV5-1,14,CASSFAHNTDTQYF
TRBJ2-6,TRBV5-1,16,CASSSAVDIGANVLTF
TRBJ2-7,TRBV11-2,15,CASSLAVSEFYEQYF
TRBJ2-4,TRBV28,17,CTSSRSDTGLAKNIQYF
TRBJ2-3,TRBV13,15,CASSRRLAGTDTQYF
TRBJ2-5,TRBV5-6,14,CASTSEASQETQYF
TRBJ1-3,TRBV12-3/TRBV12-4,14,CATHRGPPGNTVYF
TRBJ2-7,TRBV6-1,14,CASSRGTSVHEKYF
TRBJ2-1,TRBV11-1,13,CASTPGSPNEQFF
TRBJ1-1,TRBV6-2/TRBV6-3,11,CANIGGAEAFF
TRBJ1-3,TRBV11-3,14,CVSSTGLPGKTIYF
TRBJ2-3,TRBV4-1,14,CASSKDQGTDTKYF
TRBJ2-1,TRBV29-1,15,CSVGLAGGFYNEQIF
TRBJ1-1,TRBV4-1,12,CTSSQVDSGGIF
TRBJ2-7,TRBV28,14,CASVTGALNYEQYF
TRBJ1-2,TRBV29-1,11,CSVEGGDGYTF
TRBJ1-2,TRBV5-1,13,CASSDRVDYGYTF
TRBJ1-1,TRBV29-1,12,CSVSQGRTVAFF
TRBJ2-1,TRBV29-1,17,CSVSRTNGSSSYNEQSF
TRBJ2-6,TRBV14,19,CASSLRWTLLLSGANVLSF
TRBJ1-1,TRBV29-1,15,CSVRAGLGMSTEAFF
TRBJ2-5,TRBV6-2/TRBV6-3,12,CDSINRQETQYF
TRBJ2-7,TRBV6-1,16,CASSEVRISVKYEQYF
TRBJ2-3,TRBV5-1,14,CASSLGYNTDTQYF
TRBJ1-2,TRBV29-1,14,CSVEAERWADGYTF
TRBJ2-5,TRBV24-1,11,CATSVSGTQYF
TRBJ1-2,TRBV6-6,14,CTSNPDRDFYGYTF
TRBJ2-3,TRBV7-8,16,CASSSPGTSGRNTQYF
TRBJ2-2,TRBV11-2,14,CASSTESDTGELFF
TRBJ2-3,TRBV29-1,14,CGVVGGSSANTQYF
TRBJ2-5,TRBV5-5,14,CASSSKTSGEVQYF
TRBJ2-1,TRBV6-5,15,CVSSDPGTAYNEQFF
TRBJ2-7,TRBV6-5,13,CPSRGTGENEQYF
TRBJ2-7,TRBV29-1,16,CIAMTSGTGTPYEYYF
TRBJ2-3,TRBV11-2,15,CLSSDSGRFTDIQYF
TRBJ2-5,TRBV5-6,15,CASSFPDRGLHTQYF
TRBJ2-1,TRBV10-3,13,CATVGTSGNEHFF
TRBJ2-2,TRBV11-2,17,CASSLDHRGSDTGELFF
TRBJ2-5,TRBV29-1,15,CSVESAVDRSETQYF
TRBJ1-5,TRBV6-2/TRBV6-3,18,CVSSFGGFRAHSNQPQHF
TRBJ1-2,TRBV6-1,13,CASSEDGGYGYIF